The 12 T cell receptor beta chains below all came from one sample that was sequenced in a study of beta chain features in type 1 diabetes. The study reverse transcribed the entire isolated RNA, so it sequenced expressed TCRB transcripts. This table comes from immunoSEQ multiplex PCR, and its TCRdb copy is limited to in-frame clones, with some not included. There are hundreds of thousands of clones in the sample; 15% to 19% occur only once, and approximately 0.099% lies in the top ten. Sequencing was performed on naive CD4+ T cells from blood. These receptors were collected from a man aged 18 to 30 in good health.

This sequence joins TRBV9 and TRBJ1-4; 7 bases fit TRBD1. The CDR3 sequence is 14 residues long. The V and J ends lost 4 bases and 6 bases, in that order; junction bases with no gene match: 6. Germline V gives CDR1 SGDLS, CDR2 YYNGEE. For the CDR3, the DNA is TGTGCCAGCAGCACTGACAGGGCGGATGAAAAACTGTTTTTT. Protein product: CASSTDRADEKLFF.

In this sample, this clone turned up a few times. This sequence joins TRBV7-6 and TRBJ1-6; D unclear. The CDR3 spans 17 residues. Germline V gene data show CDR1 as SGHVS and CDR2 as FNYEAQ. V dropped 3 bases and J dropped 0 bases, with 12 bases sitting between them. The DNA of the CDR3 is TGTGCCAGCAGCTTGTCGGCGAGTAGCTCCTATAATTCACCCCTCCACTTT. Protein: CASSLSASSSYNSPLHF. Looking up the rest from reference TRBV7-6 and TRBJ1-6 gives the full variable domain: GAGVSQSPRYKVTKRGQDVALRCDPISGHVSLYWYRQALGQGPEFLTYFNYEAQQDKSGLPNDRFSAERPEGSISTLTIQRTEQRDSAMYRCASSLSASSSYNSPLHFGNGTRLTVT.

This clone was seen only a few times. The chain employs TRBV7-7 and TRBJ2-5, with D unclear. The CDR3 length is 14 residues. The germline V gene encodes CDR1 SSHAT and CDR2 FNYEAQ (reference sequence). V lost 3 bases and J lost 7, with 15 bases in between. The CDR3 nucleotides are TGTGCCAGCAGCTTGGCCGGGTCAAGTGGGACCCAGTACTTC. Translated: CASSLAGSSGTQYF.

V usage is TRBV28 and J usage is TRBJ2-6, with D uncertain. Germline V gene lookup returns CDR1 MDHEN and CDR2 SYDVKM. The CDR3 totals 14 residues. With 6 bases removed from V and 4 bases from J, the gap between germline ends came to 10 bases. The CDR3, as DNA: TGTGCCAGCAGCCGAGTATCCGGGGCCAACGTCCTGACTTTC. Encoded protein: CASSRVSGANVLTF.

This chain joins TRBV29-1 and TRBJ2-7, with D tentatively TRBD1 (5 bases). The CDR3 consists of 14 residues. Trimming cost V 2 bases and J 2 bases, with 13 bases left between them. CDR1 and CDR2 (germline): SQVTM, ANQGSEA. CDR3 sequence: CSVERAQAPYEQYF. As DNA, the CDR3 is TGCAGCGTTGAAAGGGCACAGGCGCCCTACGAGCAGTACTTC.

The chain combines TRBV27 with TRBJ1-2, with a possible D match to TRBD1 (5 bases). The germline V gene has CDR1 MNHEY and CDR2 SMNVEV (reference sequence). Trimming removed 5 bases at V and 0 bases at J, with 13 bases between. CDR3 size: 15 residues. The CDR3 DNA reads as TGTGCCAGCAGTCTCCTGCCGGGACCTAACTATGGCTACACCTTC. Translated, it gives CASSLLPGPNYGYTF.

V and J are TRBV7-2 and TRBJ2-7, with D possibly being TRBD1 or TRBD2 (5 bases each). Germline CDR1 reads SGHTA; CDR2 reads FQGNSA. V dropped 5 bases and J dropped 0 bases, with 14 bases sitting between them. The CDR3 is 15 residues long. The CDR3 region has the DNA TGTGCCAGCAGCCCGGGACCAGTTTACTCCTACGAGCAGTACTTC. The encoded protein is CASSPGPVYSYEQYF.

This clone was counted only a few times. The chain joins TRBV7-2 to TRBJ2-1, with 12 positions matching TRBD1. In germline, CDR1 is SGHTA, CDR2 FQGNSA. V dropped 4 bases and J dropped 8; count of bases not matched to a gene: 9. The CDR3 is 16 amino acids. CDR3 in amino acids: CASSSPRDRGLDEQFF. Here the CDR3 DNA reads TGTGCCAGCAGCTCACCCCGGGACAGGGGGCTGGATGAGCAGTTCTTC.

The rearrangement links TRBV10-3 to TRBJ2-7; D gene ambiguous. Trimming took off 0 bases at V and 1 base at J, with 7 bases between the two ends. The CDR3 spans 14 residues. Germline lookup yields CDR1 ENHRY and CDR2 SYGVKD. The CDR3 here is CAISESTVSYEQYF. Written as DNA, the CDR3 is TGTGCCATCAGTGAGTCAACGGTTTCCTACGAGCAGTACTTC.

In its sample, this clone was seen a few times. This chain connects TRBV5-1 to TRBJ2-7; 7 bases agree with TRBD1. The CDR3 is 15 amino acids. CDR1 and CDR2 (germline): SGHRS, YFSETQ. J was trimmed by 3 bases and V by 8 bases; bases with no gene match: 14. In DNA, the CDR3 is TGCGCCAGGATTATCCCCGGGACAGTCAGCTACGAGCAGTACTTC. Translation gives CARIIPGTVSYEQYF.

This clone was observed a few times. The chain couples TRBV6-5 to TRBJ2-6; 7 positions match TRBD1. Germline CDR1 is MNHEY and CDR2 is SVGAGI. V shed 6 bases, J shed 7 bases, and the junction held 9 bases outside the gene matches. The CDR3 has 15 amino acids. The CDR3 bases are TGTGCCAGCAGCTCGACAGGGTTGGGAGCCAACGTCCTGACTTTC. This gives the protein CASSSTGLGANVLTF.

The chain has TRBV7-2 and TRBJ2-7; TRBD1 agrees at 9 bases. Per germline, CDR1 SGHTA and CDR2 FQGNSA. The V and J ends lost 0 bases and 3 bases, in that order; junction bases with no gene match: 6. This CDR3 spans 16 amino acids. The CDR3 DNA follows: TGTGCCAGCAGCTTAGCCTTGGGACAGGGACTCTACGAGCAGTACTTC. Translating it yields CASSLALGQGLYEQYF.